This TCR beta chain was observed in a study of post-analysis software for immune sequencing data. The authors incorporated unique molecular identifiers into the TCR beta cDNA libraries. There were about 0.85 to 11 million T cells, and 400,000 to 650,000 cDNA molecules came from them. TCRdb re-analysed the PCR reads in MiXCR, keeping a single row per CDR3 protein. The table records approximately 730,000 distinct CDR3 sequences, roughly 50% of them present only once. Remarks on this clonotype: Its target is unknown.

Regarding the study as a whole: The authors found that F measure strongly co-clustered same-batch samples. Comparison of patients with controls showed a handful of TRBV segments more frequent in patients, TRBV5-6, TRBV5-1 and TRBV20-1 among them.

CDR1 is LNHNV and CDR2 is YYDKDF in the germline V gene (reference sequence). The V and J ends lost 0 bases and 7 bases respectively, with 12 bases between them. This CDR3 spans 15 amino acids. V usage is TRBV15 and J usage is TRBJ1-4; D remains ambiguous. This sequence originates from a girl aged 10-17 years with multiple sclerosis. Material: blood. The CDR3 DNA reads TGTGCCACCAGCAGAGATAGTGGAGCTCTTGAAAAACTGTTTTTT. Protein sequence: CATSRDSGALEKLFF.